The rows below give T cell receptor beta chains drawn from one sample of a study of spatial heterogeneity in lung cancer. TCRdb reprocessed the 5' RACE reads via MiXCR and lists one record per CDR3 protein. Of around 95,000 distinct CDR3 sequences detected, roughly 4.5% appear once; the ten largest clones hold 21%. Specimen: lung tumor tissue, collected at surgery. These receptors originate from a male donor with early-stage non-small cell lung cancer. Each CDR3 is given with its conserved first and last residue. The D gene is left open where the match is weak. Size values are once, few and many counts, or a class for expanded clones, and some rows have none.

cdr3_nt: TGCGCCAGCGGTACCGAGGACATGACCTACGAGCAGTACTTC; cdr3_aa: CASGTEDMTYEQYF; cdr3_length: 14; v_call: TRBV10-1; j_call: TRBJ2-7; d_call: -; clone_size: few
cdr3_nt: TGTGCCAGCAGTTTAGGACAGGGGTTAGAGACCCAGTACTTC; cdr3_aa: CASSLGQGLETQYF; cdr3_length: 14; v_call: TRBV27; j_call: TRBJ2-5; d_call: TRBD1; clone_size: many
cdr3_nt: TGTGCCAGCAGCTTAGGGGGTGTCGAGCAGTACTTC; cdr3_aa: CASSLGGVEQYF; cdr3_length: 12; v_call: TRBV7-9; j_call: TRBJ2-7; d_call: -; clone_size: many
cdr3_nt: TGTGCCAGCAGCGTCCAAGCCGGGACCGAGCTTGATACGCAGTATTTT; cdr3_aa: CASSVQAGTELDTQYF; cdr3_length: 16; v_call: TRBV5-4; j_call: TRBJ2-3; d_call: -; clone_size: many
cdr3_nt: TGCGCCAGCAGCTCTATAGGGTGGCCTGAGCGTCAGCCCCAGCATTTT; cdr3_aa: CASSSIGWPERQPQHF; cdr3_length: 16; v_call: TRBV4-1; j_call: TRBJ1-5; d_call: -; clone_size: many
cdr3_nt: TGTGCCAGCAGCCCACCGGAGGCCTTGGGGTCACCCCTCCACTTT; cdr3_aa: CASSPPEALGSPLHF; cdr3_length: 15; v_call: TRBV7-9; j_call: TRBJ1-6; d_call: -; clone_size: many
cdr3_nt: TGTGCCAGCAGCCACGAAGCGGGAGGGGGAGGTGCCGAGCAGTACTTC; cdr3_aa: CASSHEAGGGGAEQYF; cdr3_length: 16; v_call: TRBV3-1; j_call: TRBJ2-7; d_call: TRBD2; clone_size: many
cdr3_nt: TGCGCCAGCAGGTTCGGCCGGTGGACAGGTGAAAATGAAAAACTGTTTTTT; cdr3_aa: CASRFGRWTGENEKLFF; cdr3_length: 17; v_call: TRBV5-1; j_call: TRBJ1-4; d_call: TRBD1; clone_size: many
cdr3_nt: TGTGCCAGCAGTTCCGTGCCTGAGTTCTACAATGAGCAGTTCTTC; cdr3_aa: CASSSVPEFYNEQFF; cdr3_length: 15; v_call: TRBV28; j_call: TRBJ2-1; d_call: -; clone_size: -
cdr3_nt: TGTGCCAGCGGGTCGTGGGACACAGATACGCAGTATTTT; cdr3_aa: CASGSWDTDTQYF; cdr3_length: 13; v_call: TRBV12-3/TRBV12-4; j_call: TRBJ2-3; d_call: -; clone_size: many
cdr3_nt: TGCAGCGTTGTGGTCAGGGGGACCGTGGGCATTCAGTACTTC; cdr3_aa: CSVVVRGTVGIQYF; cdr3_length: 14; v_call: TRBV29-1; j_call: TRBJ2-4; d_call: TRBD1; clone_size: -
cdr3_nt: TGTGCCAGCAGCCCCTATGACAGGGCTGATCCACCCCTCCACTTT; cdr3_aa: CASSPYDRADPPLHF; cdr3_length: 15; v_call: TRBV21-1; j_call: TRBJ1-6; d_call: -; clone_size: many
cdr3_nt: TGCGCCAGCAGAAAGAGTGGGACAGGGCCCTACGAGCAGTACTTC; cdr3_aa: CASRKSGTGPYEQYF; cdr3_length: 15; v_call: TRBV4-1; j_call: TRBJ2-7; d_call: TRBD1; clone_size: many
cdr3_nt: TGCGCCAGCAGCCGTGATGGAAACACCATATATTTT; cdr3_aa: CASSRDGNTIYF; cdr3_length: 12; v_call: TRBV5-1; j_call: TRBJ1-3; d_call: -; clone_size: -
cdr3_nt: TGTGCCGAGGGACAGGGATCAGATACGCAGTATTTT; cdr3_aa: CAEGQGSDTQYF; cdr3_length: 12; v_call: TRBV2; j_call: TRBJ2-3; d_call: TRBD1; clone_size: few
cdr3_nt: TGTGCCAGCAGGCTCCTTGGGGGATCTCAGCCCCAGCATTTT; cdr3_aa: CASRLLGGSQPQHF; cdr3_length: 14; v_call: TRBV27; j_call: TRBJ1-5; d_call: -; clone_size: many
cdr3_nt: TGTGCCTGGACAAAGCCCGGGACAGGCATCCTTGCCCTCTACGAGCAGTACTTC; cdr3_aa: CAWTKPGTGILALYEQYF; cdr3_length: 18; v_call: TRBV30; j_call: TRBJ2-7; d_call: TRBD1; clone_size: many
cdr3_nt: TGCAGTGCTAGCGGGTTGGGGGGCAGGGATACGCAGTATTTT; cdr3_aa: CSASGLGGRDTQYF; cdr3_length: 14; v_call: TRBV20-1; j_call: TRBJ2-3; d_call: -; clone_size: many
cdr3_nt: TGTGCCAGCAGCTTAGCTACGGACTATGCGGGCTACACCTTC; cdr3_aa: CASSLATDYAGYTF; cdr3_length: 14; v_call: TRBV7-8; j_call: TRBJ1-2; d_call: -; clone_size: many
cdr3_nt: TGTGCCAGCAGGGGGACTAGCGGGTTTTCTGAGACCCAGTACTTC; cdr3_aa: CASRGTSGFSETQYF; cdr3_length: 15; v_call: TRBV2; j_call: TRBJ2-5; d_call: TRBD2; clone_size: -
cdr3_nt: TGTGCCAGCAGCTTCAGTATAGCAGGGGCCGGGGAGCTGTTTTTT; cdr3_aa: CASSFSIAGAGELFF; cdr3_length: 15; v_call: TRBV5-5; j_call: TRBJ2-2; d_call: -; clone_size: -
cdr3_nt: TGTGCCAGCACCTACTTCCCCGGAGGAGGCTACACCTTC; cdr3_aa: CASTYFPGGGYTF; cdr3_length: 13; v_call: TRBV7-9; j_call: TRBJ1-2; d_call: -; clone_size: many
cdr3_nt: TGTGCCAGCAGTCCCCCCTGGGGGACCAACACTGAAGCTTTCTTT; cdr3_aa: CASSPPWGTNTEAFF; cdr3_length: 15; v_call: TRBV28; j_call: TRBJ1-1; d_call: -; clone_size: many
cdr3_nt: TGCAGTGCTAGAGATTCCCGCGGGGGCTCCTACGAGCAGTACTTC; cdr3_aa: CSARDSRGGSYEQYF; cdr3_length: 15; v_call: TRBV20-1; j_call: TRBJ2-7; d_call: TRBD2; clone_size: many
cdr3_nt: TGCGCCAGCAGCGGTCAGGCAGGAAAGGAGCAGTACTTC; cdr3_aa: CASSGQAGKEQYF; cdr3_length: 13; v_call: TRBV5-1; j_call: TRBJ2-7; d_call: -; clone_size: many
cdr3_nt: TGTGCCAGCAGCACCCCAGGGGACTACAATGAGCAGTTCTTC; cdr3_aa: CASSTPGDYNEQFF; cdr3_length: 14; v_call: TRBV28; j_call: TRBJ2-1; d_call: -; clone_size: many
cdr3_nt: TGTGCCAGCAGTGGGACAAACCGAGCCGGGGAGCTGTTTTTT; cdr3_aa: CASSGTNRAGELFF; cdr3_length: 14; v_call: TRBV5-4; j_call: TRBJ2-2; d_call: -; clone_size: many
cdr3_nt: TGTGCCAGCAACACTAGGAGTTCACCCCTCCACTTT; cdr3_aa: CASNTRSSPLHF; cdr3_length: 12; v_call: TRBV28; j_call: TRBJ1-6; d_call: -; clone_size: few
cdr3_nt: TGTGCCAGCAGCTTACAGGGGCAGCCCCAGCATTTT; cdr3_aa: CASSLQGQPQHF; cdr3_length: 12; v_call: TRBV7-9; j_call: TRBJ1-5; d_call: -; clone_size: many
cdr3_nt: TGTGCCAGCATCTATCGAGGGATGAACACTGAAGCTTTCTTT; cdr3_aa: CASIYRGMNTEAFF; cdr3_length: 14; v_call: TRBV28; j_call: TRBJ1-1; d_call: -; clone_size: many
cdr3_nt: TGTGCCAGCAGGAGAGGGGGTACTAGCGTGGAGACCCAGTACTTC; cdr3_aa: CASRRGGTSVETQYF; cdr3_length: 15; v_call: TRBV2; j_call: TRBJ2-5; d_call: -; clone_size: few
cdr3_nt: TGTGCCAGCAGGGACAGGCGACCAAACTATGGCTACACCTTC; cdr3_aa: CASRDRRPNYGYTF; cdr3_length: 14; v_call: TRBV19; j_call: TRBJ1-2; d_call: TRBD1; clone_size: many
cdr3_nt: TGTGCCAGCAGCGGGGGACAGGGGAATTCACCCCTCCACTTT; cdr3_aa: CASSGGQGNSPLHF; cdr3_length: 14; v_call: TRBV9; j_call: TRBJ1-6; d_call: TRBD1; clone_size: many
cdr3_nt: TGCGCCAGCAGCTTGGGAGGGATTGAGGACTATGGCTACACCTTC; cdr3_aa: CASSLGGIEDYGYTF; cdr3_length: 15; v_call: TRBV5-1; j_call: TRBJ1-2; d_call: -; clone_size: many
cdr3_nt: TGTGCCAGCAGCCAATCAGGGTTTATTACAGATACGCAGTATTTT; cdr3_aa: CASSQSGFITDTQYF; cdr3_length: 15; v_call: TRBV9; j_call: TRBJ2-3; d_call: -; clone_size: many
cdr3_nt: TGCGCCAGCAGCCAAGTATTGCTAGCGGGAGCCCAGATAACCTACGAGCAGTACTTC; cdr3_aa: CASSQVLLAGAQITYEQYF; cdr3_length: 19; v_call: TRBV4-1; j_call: TRBJ2-7; d_call: TRBD2; clone_size: many
cdr3_nt: TGTGCAAGTCTGGGCCTCTTAACAAAGGATTATGGCTACACCTTC; cdr3_aa: CASLGLLTKDYGYTF; cdr3_length: 15; v_call: TRBV12-2; j_call: TRBJ1-2; d_call: -; clone_size: few
cdr3_nt: TGTGCCAGCAGGGACAGCCTCCGATCGCAGTACTTC; cdr3_aa: CASRDSLRSQYF; cdr3_length: 12; v_call: TRBV2; j_call: TRBJ2-7; d_call: -; clone_size: many
cdr3_nt: TGTGCCAGCAGCCGGGCGACTAGCGATATTACTAGGACTGGGGCCAACGTCCTGACTTTC; cdr3_aa: CASSRATSDITRTGANVLTF; cdr3_length: 20; v_call: TRBV4-2; j_call: TRBJ2-6; d_call: TRBD2; clone_size: many
cdr3_nt: TGTGCCAGCAGTCCCCAGGGGGGTAGAGGCTACACCTTC; cdr3_aa: CASSPQGGRGYTF; cdr3_length: 13; v_call: TRBV6-5; j_call: TRBJ1-2; d_call: TRBD1; clone_size: many
cdr3_nt: TGCAGTGCTAGTCCCGGACAGGGCGGCGAGCAGTACTTC; cdr3_aa: CSASPGQGGEQYF; cdr3_length: 13; v_call: TRBV20-1; j_call: TRBJ2-7; d_call: TRBD1; clone_size: -
cdr3_nt: TGTGCCAGCAGTTTTACAGGCCTCCGGCAGCCCCAGCATTTT; cdr3_aa: CASSFTGLRQPQHF; cdr3_length: 14; v_call: TRBV28; j_call: TRBJ1-5; d_call: -; clone_size: many
cdr3_nt: TGTGCCAGCAGGGACACGCTCTCCTACGAGCAGTACTTC; cdr3_aa: CASRDTLSYEQYF; cdr3_length: 13; v_call: TRBV3-1; j_call: TRBJ2-7; d_call: -; clone_size: -
cdr3_nt: TGTGCCAGCAGCCCCACCACCTACGAGCAGTACTTC; cdr3_aa: CASSPTTYEQYF; cdr3_length: 12; v_call: TRBV28; j_call: TRBJ2-7; d_call: -; clone_size: many
cdr3_nt: TGCGCCAGCAGCCCGAGGCATAGTCTCGGGACCGGAGATACGCAGTATTTT; cdr3_aa: CASSPRHSLGTGDTQYF; cdr3_length: 17; v_call: TRBV4-1; j_call: TRBJ2-3; d_call: -; clone_size: few
cdr3_nt: TGTGCCAGCAGTTTGAGGGGGCTAGGGACCGGGGAGCTGTTTTTT; cdr3_aa: CASSLRGLGTGELFF; cdr3_length: 15; v_call: TRBV6-1; j_call: TRBJ2-2; d_call: TRBD1; clone_size: -
cdr3_nt: TGTGCCAGCAGCCAAGTTGGTACCGAACCTCAAGAGACCCAGTACTTC; cdr3_aa: CASSQVGTEPQETQYF; cdr3_length: 16; v_call: TRBV3-1; j_call: TRBJ2-5; d_call: -; clone_size: many
cdr3_nt: TGTGCCAGCAGTGGATTTAGCGGGATCACAGATACGCAGTATTTT; cdr3_aa: CASSGFSGITDTQYF; cdr3_length: 15; v_call: TRBV2; j_call: TRBJ2-3; d_call: TRBD2; clone_size: few
cdr3_nt: TGTGCCAGCAGTTTATTTGCTAGCGGGAGTGTTTACGAGCAGTACTTC; cdr3_aa: CASSLFASGSVYEQYF; cdr3_length: 16; v_call: TRBV27; j_call: TRBJ2-7; d_call: TRBD2; clone_size: many
cdr3_nt: TGCGCCAGCAGCGCCACCGTAGCGGGAACTTACGAGCAGTACTTC; cdr3_aa: CASSATVAGTYEQYF; cdr3_length: 15; v_call: TRBV5-1; j_call: TRBJ2-7; d_call: TRBD2; clone_size: -
cdr3_nt: TGTGCCAGCTCCTTTCCTGGAAACACCATATATTTT; cdr3_aa: CASSFPGNTIYF; cdr3_length: 12; v_call: TRBV18; j_call: TRBJ1-3; d_call: -; clone_size: many
cdr3_nt: TGCGCCAGCAGCACCACCCTAGGGTACTATGGCTACACCTTC; cdr3_aa: CASSTTLGYYGYTF; cdr3_length: 14; v_call: TRBV4-1; j_call: TRBJ1-2; d_call: -; clone_size: few
cdr3_nt: TGTGCCAGCACACTGCTTTATAATTCACCCCTCCACTTT; cdr3_aa: CASTLLYNSPLHF; cdr3_length: 13; v_call: TRBV28; j_call: TRBJ1-6; d_call: -; clone_size: many
cdr3_nt: TGTGCCAGCACCGGACTAGCGGGAGGGCCTGGGGATACGCAGTATTTT; cdr3_aa: CASTGLAGGPGDTQYF; cdr3_length: 16; v_call: TRBV12-3/TRBV12-4; j_call: TRBJ2-3; d_call: TRBD2; clone_size: many
cdr3_nt: TGTGCCTGGAGTGTACACGGAGAGGTACTGTTTTTT; cdr3_aa: CAWSVHGEVLFF; cdr3_length: 12; v_call: TRBV30; j_call: TRBJ1-4; d_call: -; clone_size: -
cdr3_nt: TGTGCCAGCAGTGGATACTTACCGACAGGCCCGCAAGAGACCCAGTACTTC; cdr3_aa: CASSGYLPTGPQETQYF; cdr3_length: 17; v_call: TRBV12-3/TRBV12-4; j_call: TRBJ2-5; d_call: -; clone_size: few
cdr3_nt: TGCAGTGCCCATATTAGCGGGAGCGAGGAAACCGGGGAGCTGTTTTTT; cdr3_aa: CSAHISGSEETGELFF; cdr3_length: 16; v_call: TRBV20-1; j_call: TRBJ2-2; d_call: TRBD2; clone_size: many
cdr3_nt: TGTGCCAGCAGTATGGGACTCGTCCATGAGCAGTTCTTC; cdr3_aa: CASSMGLVHEQFF; cdr3_length: 13; v_call: TRBV12-3/TRBV12-4; j_call: TRBJ2-1; d_call: -; clone_size: many